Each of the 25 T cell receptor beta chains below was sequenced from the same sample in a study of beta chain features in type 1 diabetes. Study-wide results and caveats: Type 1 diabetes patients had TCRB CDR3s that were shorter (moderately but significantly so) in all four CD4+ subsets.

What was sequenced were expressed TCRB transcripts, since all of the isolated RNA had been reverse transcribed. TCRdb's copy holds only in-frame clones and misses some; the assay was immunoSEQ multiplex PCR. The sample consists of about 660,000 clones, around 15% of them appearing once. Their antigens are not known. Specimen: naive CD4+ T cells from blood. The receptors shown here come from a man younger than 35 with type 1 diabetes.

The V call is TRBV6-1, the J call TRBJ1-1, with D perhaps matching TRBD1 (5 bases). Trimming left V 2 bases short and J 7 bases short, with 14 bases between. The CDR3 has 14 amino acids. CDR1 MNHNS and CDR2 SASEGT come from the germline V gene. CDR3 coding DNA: TGTGCCAGCAGTGAACAGGGTGCCCCGGTTGAAGCTTTCTTT. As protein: CASSEQGAPVEAFF.

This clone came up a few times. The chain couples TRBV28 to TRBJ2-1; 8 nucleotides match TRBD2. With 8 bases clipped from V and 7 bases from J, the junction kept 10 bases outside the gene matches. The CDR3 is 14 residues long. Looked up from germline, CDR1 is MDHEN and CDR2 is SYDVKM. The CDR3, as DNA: TGTGCCAGCGGAATGAGCGGGGGACCGAATGAGCAGTTCTTC. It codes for CASGMSGGPNEQFF.

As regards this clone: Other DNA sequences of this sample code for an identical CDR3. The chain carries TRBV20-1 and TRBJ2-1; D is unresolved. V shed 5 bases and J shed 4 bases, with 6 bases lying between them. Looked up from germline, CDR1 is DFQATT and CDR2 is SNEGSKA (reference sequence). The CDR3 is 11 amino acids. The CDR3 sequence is CSASLYNEQFF. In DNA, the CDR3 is TGCAGTGCTTCACTATACAATGAGCAGTTCTTC.

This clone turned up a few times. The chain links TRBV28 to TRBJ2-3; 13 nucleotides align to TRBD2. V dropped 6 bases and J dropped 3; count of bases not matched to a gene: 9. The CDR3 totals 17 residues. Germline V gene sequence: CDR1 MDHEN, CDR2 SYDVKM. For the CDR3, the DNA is TGTGCCAGCAGCCCGGGACTAGCGGGAATTAGTACAGATACGCAGTATTTT. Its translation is CASSPGLAGISTDTQYF.

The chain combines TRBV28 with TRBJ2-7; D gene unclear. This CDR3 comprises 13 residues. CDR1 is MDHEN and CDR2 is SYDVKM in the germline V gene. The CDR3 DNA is TGTGTCACTCGCGCGACTCGGGCCTACGAGCAGTACTTC. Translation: CVTRATRAYEQYF.

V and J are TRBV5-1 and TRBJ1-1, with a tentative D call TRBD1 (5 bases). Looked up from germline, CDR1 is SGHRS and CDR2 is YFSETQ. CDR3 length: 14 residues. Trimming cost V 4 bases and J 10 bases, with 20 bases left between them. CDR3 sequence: CASSLTTFREVAFF. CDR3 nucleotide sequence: TGCGCCAGCAGCCTCACAACGTTCAGGGAAGTAGCTTTCTTT. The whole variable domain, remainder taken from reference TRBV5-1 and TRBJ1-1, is KAGVTQTPRYLIKTRGQQVTLSCSPISGHRSVSWYQQTPGQGLQFLFEYFSETQRNKGNFPGRFSGRQFSNSRSEMNVSTLELGDSALYLCASSLTTFREVAFFGQGTRLTVV.

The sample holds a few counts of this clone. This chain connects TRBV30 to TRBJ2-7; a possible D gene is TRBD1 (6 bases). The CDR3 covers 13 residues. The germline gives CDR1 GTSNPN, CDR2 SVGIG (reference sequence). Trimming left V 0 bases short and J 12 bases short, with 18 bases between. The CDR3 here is CAWSVGGIALLYF. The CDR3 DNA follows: TGTGCCTGGAGTGTAGGGGGTATCGCCCTTTTGTACTTC.

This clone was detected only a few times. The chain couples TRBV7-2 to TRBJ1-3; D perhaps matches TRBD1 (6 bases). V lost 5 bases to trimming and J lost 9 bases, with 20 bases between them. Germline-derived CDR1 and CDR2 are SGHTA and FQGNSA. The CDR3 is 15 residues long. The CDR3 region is CASSPRIPGGGTIYF. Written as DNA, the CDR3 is TGTGCCAGCAGCCCACGAATCCCGGGAGGGGGCACCATATATTTT.

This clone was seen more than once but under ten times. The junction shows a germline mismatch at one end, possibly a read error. The CDR3 here is CASSLSSTSGAHF. For the CDR3, the DNA is TGCGCCAGCAGCTTATCTTCGACTAGCGGAGCTCATTTC. The chain joins TRBV5-1 to TRBJ2-7, with 9 bases lining up with TRBD2. This CDR3 has 13 amino acids. Per the germline V gene, CDR1 is SGHRS and CDR2 is YFSETQ.

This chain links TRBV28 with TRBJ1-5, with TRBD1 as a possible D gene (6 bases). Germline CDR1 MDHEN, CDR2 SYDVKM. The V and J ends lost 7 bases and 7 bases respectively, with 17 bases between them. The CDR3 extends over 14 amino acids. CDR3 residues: CASTPGTRGQPQHF. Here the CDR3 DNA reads TGTGCCAGCACCCCAGGGACAAGGGGACAGCCCCAGCATTTT.

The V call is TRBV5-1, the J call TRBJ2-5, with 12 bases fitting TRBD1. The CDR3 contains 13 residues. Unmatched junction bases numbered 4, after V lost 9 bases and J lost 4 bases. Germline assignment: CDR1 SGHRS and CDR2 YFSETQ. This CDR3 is CATGQGAVETQYF. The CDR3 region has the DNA TGCGCCACGGGACAGGGGGCCGTAGAGACCCAGTACTTC.

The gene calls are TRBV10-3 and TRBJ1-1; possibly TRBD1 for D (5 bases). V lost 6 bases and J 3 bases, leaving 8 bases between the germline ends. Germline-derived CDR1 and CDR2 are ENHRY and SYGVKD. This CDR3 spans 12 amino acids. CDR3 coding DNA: TGTGCCATCAGGTGGGGGGACACTGAAGCTTTCTTT. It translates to CAIRWGDTEAFF.

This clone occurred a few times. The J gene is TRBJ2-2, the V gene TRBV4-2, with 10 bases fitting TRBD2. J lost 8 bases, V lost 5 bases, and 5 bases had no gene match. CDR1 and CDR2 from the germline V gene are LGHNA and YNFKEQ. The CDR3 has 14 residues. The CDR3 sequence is CASSVLAGEGELFF. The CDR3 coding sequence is TGTGCCAGCAGCGTTCTAGCGGGGGAAGGGGAGCTGTTTTTT.

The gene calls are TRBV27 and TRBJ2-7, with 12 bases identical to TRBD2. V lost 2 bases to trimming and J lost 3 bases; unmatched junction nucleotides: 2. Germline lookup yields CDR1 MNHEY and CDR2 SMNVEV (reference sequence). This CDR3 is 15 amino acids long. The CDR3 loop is CASSLLTSGSYEQYF. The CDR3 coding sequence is TGTGCCAGCAGTTTACTGACTAGCGGGAGCTACGAGCAGTACTTC.

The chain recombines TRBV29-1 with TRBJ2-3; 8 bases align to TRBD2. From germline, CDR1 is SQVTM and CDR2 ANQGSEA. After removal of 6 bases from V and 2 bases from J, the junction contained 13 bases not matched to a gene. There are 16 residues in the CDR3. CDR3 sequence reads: CSVPVGGGTNTDTQYF. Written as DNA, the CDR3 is TGCAGCGTCCCGGTGGGCGGGGGGACAAACACAGATACGCAGTATTTT.

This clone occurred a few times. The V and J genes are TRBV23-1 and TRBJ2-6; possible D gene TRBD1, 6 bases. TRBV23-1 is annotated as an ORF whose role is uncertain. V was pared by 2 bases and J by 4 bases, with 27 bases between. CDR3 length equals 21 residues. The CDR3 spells CASSQPTTGTRYLLGANVLTF. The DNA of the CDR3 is TGCGCCAGCAGTCAACCCACCACCGGGACACGATACCTCTTAGGGGCCAACGTCCTGACTTTC.

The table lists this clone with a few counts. As DNA, the CDR3 is TGTGCCAGCAGTTCCGGACAGGGGTTGGGCAGCTACACCTTC. Protein: CASSSGQGLGSYTF. The chain combines TRBV27 with TRBJ1-2; 9 bases line up with TRBD1. This CDR3 contains 14 residues. J lost 9 bases, V lost 4 bases, and 9 bases had no gene match. CDR1 is MNHEY and CDR2 is SMNVEV in the germline V gene (reference sequence).

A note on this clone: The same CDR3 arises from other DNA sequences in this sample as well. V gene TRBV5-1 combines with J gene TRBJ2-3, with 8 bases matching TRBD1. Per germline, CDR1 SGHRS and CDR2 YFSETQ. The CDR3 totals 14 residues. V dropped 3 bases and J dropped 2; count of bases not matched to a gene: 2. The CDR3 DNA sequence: TGCGCCAGCAGCTCGGGACAGGTCACAGATACGCAGTATTTT. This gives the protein CASSSGQVTDTQYF.

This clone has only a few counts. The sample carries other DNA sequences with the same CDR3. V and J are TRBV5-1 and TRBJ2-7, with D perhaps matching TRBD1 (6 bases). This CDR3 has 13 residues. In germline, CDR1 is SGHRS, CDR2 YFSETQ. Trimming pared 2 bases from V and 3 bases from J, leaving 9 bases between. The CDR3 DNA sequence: TGCGCCAGCAGCTTAACAGGGAGCTACGAGCAGTACTTC. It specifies CASSLTGSYEQYF. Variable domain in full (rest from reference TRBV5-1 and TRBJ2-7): KAGVTQTPRYLIKTRGQQVTLSCSPISGHRSVSWYQQTPGQGLQFLFEYFSETQRNKGNFPGRFSGRQFSNSRSEMNVSTLELGDSALYLCASSLTGSYEQYFGPGTRLTVT.

The CDR3 nucleotides are TGTGCCAGCACGGGAGGCCCCAGGCCCTACGAGCAGTACTTC. It codes for CASTGGPRPYEQYF. This chain uses TRBV18 with TRBJ2-7; 7 positions agree with TRBD2. Germline assignment: CDR1 KGHSH and CDR2 LQKENI. The CDR3 is made up of 14 amino acids. The trim removed 8 bases at V and 2 bases at J, leaving 9 bases unmatched.

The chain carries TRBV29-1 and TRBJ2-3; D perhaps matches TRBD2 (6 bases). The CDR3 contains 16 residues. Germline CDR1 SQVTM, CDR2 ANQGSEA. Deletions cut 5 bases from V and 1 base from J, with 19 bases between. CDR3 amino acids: CSVNPLGGAGTDTQYF. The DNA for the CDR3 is TGCAGCGTTAACCCTTTAGGAGGGGCCGGCACAGATACGCAGTATTTT.

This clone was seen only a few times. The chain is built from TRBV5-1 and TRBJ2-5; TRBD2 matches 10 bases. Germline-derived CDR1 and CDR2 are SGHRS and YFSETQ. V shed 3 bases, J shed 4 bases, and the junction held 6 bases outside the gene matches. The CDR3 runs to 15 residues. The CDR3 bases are TGCGCCAGCAGCTCCCCTAGCGGGGGCGGAGAGACCCAGTACTTC. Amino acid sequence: CASSSPSGGGETQYF.

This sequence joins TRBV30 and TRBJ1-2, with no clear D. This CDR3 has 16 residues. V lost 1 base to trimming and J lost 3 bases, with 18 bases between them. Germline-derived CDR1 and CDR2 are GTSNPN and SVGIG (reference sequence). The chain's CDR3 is CAWSGYWHSDDYGYTF. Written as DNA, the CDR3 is TGTGCCTGGAGTGGGTACTGGCACTCGGACGACTATGGCTACACCTTC.

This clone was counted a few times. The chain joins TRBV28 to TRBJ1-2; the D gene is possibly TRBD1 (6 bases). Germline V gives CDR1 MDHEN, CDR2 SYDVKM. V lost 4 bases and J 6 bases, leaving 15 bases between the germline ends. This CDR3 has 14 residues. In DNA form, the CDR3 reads TGTGCCAGCAGTTCCCCGGGACATCGGGATGGCTACACCTTC. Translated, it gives CASSSPGHRDGYTF.

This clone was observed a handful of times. This CDR3 reads CASSAPGPGGTYNEQFF. CDR3 sequence (DNA): TGTGCCAGCAGCGCTCCGGGCCCTGGGGGGACCTACAATGAGCAGTTCTTC. The V call is TRBV9, the J call TRBJ2-1; tentative D call: TRBD2 (6 bases). The germline V and J ends were trimmed by 3 bases and 2 bases, with 18 bases remaining between them. The CDR3 totals 17 residues. Germline V gives CDR1 SGDLS, CDR2 YYNGEE. Filled out from reference TRBV9 and TRBJ2-1, the complete variable domain reads DSGVTQTPKHLITATGQRVTLRCSPRSGDLSVYWYQQSLDQGLQFLIQYYNGEERAKGNILERFSAQQFPDLHSELNLSSLELGDSALYFCASSAPGPGGTYNEQFFGPGTRLTVL.